This T cell receptor beta chain was observed in a study of blood T cell repertoires in COVID-19. Study information: The analysed material was cDNA or gDNA that came from T cells, B-cell-depleted T cells, or PBMCs.

The repertoire was sequenced with immunoSEQ multiplex PCR; TCRdb's copy has only in-frame clones and lacks some. Here the sample spans some 300,000 clones, around 81% being singletons. Germline CDR1 reads SGHNT; CDR2 reads YYREEE (reference sequence). Between the trimmed V and J ends, which lost 4 bases and 2 bases, there was a span of 13 bases. CDR3 length: 15 residues. This receptor was obtained from a woman aged 50 to 60 with active or convalescent COVID-19. The chain couples TRBV5-4 to TRBJ2-1; D possibly corresponds to TRBD2 (6 bases). Sequenced material: peripheral blood. CDR3 sequence: CASSDASVPYNEQFF. CDR3 nucleotides: TGTGCCAGCAGCGATGCTAGCGTGCCCTACAATGAGCAGTTCTTC.